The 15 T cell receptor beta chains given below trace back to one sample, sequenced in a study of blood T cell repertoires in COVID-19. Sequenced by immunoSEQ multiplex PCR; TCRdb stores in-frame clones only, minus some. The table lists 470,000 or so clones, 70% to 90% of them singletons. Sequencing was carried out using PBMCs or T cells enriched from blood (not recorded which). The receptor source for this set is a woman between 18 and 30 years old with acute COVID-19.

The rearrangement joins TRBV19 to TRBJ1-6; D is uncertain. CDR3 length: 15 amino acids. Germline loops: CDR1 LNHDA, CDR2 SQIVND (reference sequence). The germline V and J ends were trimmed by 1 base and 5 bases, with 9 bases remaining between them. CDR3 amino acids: CASSIGRWDNSPLHF. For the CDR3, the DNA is TGTGCCAGTAGTATAGGCAGGTGGGATAATTCACCCCTCCACTTT.

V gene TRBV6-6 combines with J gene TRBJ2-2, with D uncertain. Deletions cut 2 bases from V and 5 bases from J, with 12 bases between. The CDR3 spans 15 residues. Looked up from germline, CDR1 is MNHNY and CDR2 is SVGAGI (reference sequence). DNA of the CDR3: TGTGCCAGCAGTTACGTCGTGGCAGGAACCGGGGAGCTGTTTTTT. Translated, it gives CASSYVVAGTGELFF.

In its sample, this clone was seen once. In nucleotides, the CDR3 is TGTGCCAGCAGCTCTCCCCGCCGACAGGGAATGAACACTGAAGCTTTCTTT. Translated: CASSSPRRQGMNTEAFF. The chain combines TRBV5-8 with TRBJ1-1; 7 positions match TRBD1. Trimming cost V 3 bases and J 0 bases; bases outside gene matches: 11. Germline lookup yields CDR1 SGHTS and CDR2 YDEGEE. The CDR3 covers 17 residues.

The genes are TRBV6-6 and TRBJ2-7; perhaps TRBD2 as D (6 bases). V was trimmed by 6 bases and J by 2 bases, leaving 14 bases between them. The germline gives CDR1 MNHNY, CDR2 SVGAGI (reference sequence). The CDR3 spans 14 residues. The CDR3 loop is CASSESWGAYEQYF. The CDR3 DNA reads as TGTGCCAGCAGCGAATCGTGGGGGGCCTACGAGCAGTACTTC.

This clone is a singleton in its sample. This CDR3 is CASSLNSRQPQHF. The CDR3 DNA sequence: TGTGCCAGCAGTTTAAACTCCCGTCAGCCCCAGCATTTT. The chain joins TRBV28 to TRBJ1-5; no firm D call. V was pared by 2 bases and J by 6 bases, with 8 bases between. The CDR3 covers 13 residues. Germline CDR1 MDHEN, CDR2 SYDVKM.

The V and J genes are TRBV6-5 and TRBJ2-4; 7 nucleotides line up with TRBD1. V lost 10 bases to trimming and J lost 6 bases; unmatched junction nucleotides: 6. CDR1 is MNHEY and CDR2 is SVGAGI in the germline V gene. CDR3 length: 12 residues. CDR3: CATTGSGNIQYF. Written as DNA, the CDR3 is TGTGCCACGACAGGGAGCGGAAACATTCAGTACTTC.

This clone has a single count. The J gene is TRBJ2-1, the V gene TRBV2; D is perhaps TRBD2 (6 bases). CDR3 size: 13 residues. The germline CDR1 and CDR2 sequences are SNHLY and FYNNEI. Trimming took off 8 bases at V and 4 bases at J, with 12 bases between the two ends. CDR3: CASLGLDYNEQFF. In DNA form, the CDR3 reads TGTGCCAGCTTGGGACTGGATTACAATGAGCAGTTCTTC.

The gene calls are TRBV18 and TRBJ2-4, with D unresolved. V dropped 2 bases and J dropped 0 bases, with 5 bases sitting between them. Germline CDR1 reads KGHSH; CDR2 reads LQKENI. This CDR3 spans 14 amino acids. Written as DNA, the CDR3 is TGTGCCAGCTCACCAGAACTAGCCAAAAACATTCAGTACTTC. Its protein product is CASSPELAKNIQYF.

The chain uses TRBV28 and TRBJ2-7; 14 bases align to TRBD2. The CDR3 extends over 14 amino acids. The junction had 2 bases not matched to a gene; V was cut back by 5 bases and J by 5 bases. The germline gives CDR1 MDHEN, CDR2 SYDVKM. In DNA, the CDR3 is TGTGCCAGCAGTCCGGGACTAGCGGGAGACGAGCAGTACTTC. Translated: CASSPGLAGDEQYF.

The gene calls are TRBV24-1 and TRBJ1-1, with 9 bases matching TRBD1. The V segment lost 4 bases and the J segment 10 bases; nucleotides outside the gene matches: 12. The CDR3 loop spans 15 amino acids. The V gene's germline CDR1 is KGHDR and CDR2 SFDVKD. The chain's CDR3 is CATSEPGTGRAGAFF. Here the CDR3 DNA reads TGTGCCACCAGTGAACCCGGGACAGGGAGGGCAGGAGCTTTCTTT.

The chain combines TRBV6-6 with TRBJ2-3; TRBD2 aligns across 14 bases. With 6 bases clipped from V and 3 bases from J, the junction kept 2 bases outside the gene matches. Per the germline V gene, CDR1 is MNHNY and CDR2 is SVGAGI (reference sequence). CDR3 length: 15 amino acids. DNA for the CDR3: TGTGCCAGCAGGACTAGCGGGGGGGAGACAGATACGCAGTATTTT. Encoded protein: CASRTSGGETDTQYF.

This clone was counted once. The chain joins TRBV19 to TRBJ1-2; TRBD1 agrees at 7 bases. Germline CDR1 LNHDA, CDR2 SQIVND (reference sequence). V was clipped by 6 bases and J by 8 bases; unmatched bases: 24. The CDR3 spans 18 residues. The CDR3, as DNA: TGTGCCAGTAGCCTTAACATGGGGCTCGACAGGGACGGTCCGGGCTACACCTTC. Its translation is CASSLNMGLDRDGPGYTF.

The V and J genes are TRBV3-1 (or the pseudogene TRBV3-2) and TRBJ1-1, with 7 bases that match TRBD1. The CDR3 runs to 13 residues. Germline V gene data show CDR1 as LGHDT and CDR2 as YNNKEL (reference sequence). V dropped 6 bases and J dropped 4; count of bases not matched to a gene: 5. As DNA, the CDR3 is TGTGCCAGCAGACCGAACAGGGGCACTGAAGCTTTCTTT. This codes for CASRPNRGTEAFF.

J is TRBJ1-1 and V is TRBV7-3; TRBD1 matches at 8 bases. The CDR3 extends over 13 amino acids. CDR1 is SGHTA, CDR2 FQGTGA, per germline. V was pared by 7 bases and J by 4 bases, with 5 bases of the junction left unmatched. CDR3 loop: CASTQGAGTEAFF. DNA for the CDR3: TGTGCCAGCACTCAGGGGGCGGGCACTGAAGCTTTCTTT. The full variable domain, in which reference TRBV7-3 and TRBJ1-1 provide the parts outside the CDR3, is GAGVSQTPSNKVTEKGKYVELRCDPISGHTALYWYRQSLGQGPEFLIYFQGTGAADDSGLPNDRFFAVRPEGSVSTLKIQRTERGDSAVYLCASTQGAGTEAFFGQGTRLTVV.

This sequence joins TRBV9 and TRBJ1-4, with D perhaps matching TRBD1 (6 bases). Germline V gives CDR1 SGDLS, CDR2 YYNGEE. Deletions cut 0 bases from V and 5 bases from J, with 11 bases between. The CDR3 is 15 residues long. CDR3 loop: CASSVGGQNNEKLFF. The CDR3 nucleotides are TGTGCCAGCAGCGTAGGTGGACAGAACAATGAAAAACTGTTTTTT.